This T cell receptor (beta chain) was captured in a study of cytomegalovirus exposure and HLA in healthy donors. On the study more broadly: The study's early data release held about 80 million unique TCRs from HLA-typed donors.

Germline V gene lookup returns CDR1 SNHLY and CDR2 FYNNEI. The CDR3 totals 18 residues. Trimming took 5 bases from V and 3 from J; bases not matched to a gene: 12. PCR used 60 Vbeta primers and 13 Jbeta primers. Data came from immunoSEQ multiplex PCR; TCRdb stores just in-frame clones and leaves some out. The sample carries over 90,000 clones, about three quarters recorded once. The source is a woman aged 45-65 years in good health and CMV-seropositive. The sequenced sample was PBMCs. The gene calls are TRBV2 and TRBJ2-1; 11 positions agree with TRBD2. The chain's CDR3 is CASSPGSGREGGYNEQFF. CDR3 DNA: TGTGCCAGCAGTCCCGGTAGCGGGAGGGAGGGTGGCTACAATGAGCAGTTCTTC.